The clone carrying this TCR beta chain showed up just a few times. This record comes from a study of blood T cells in healthy people across ages. Germline V gene data show CDR1 as SGHTA and CDR2 as FQGNSA. Trimming removed 3 bases from V and 2 bases from J, with 9 bases in between. The CDR3 contains 14 residues. PCR was performed a second time for about 6 to 12 cycles using a sample-barcoded 5' primer and a J-beta primer mix. TCRdb used MiXCR to reprocess the 5' RACE reads, holding one entry per CDR3 protein. Among some 1.8 million distinct CDR3 sequences listed, about 39% were seen once. The sequence was obtained from a human donor in good health. The chain employs TRBV7-2 and TRBJ2-3; D is unclear. Sequencing was done on a sample of blood. Here the CDR3 reads CASSFAGVTDTQYF. CDR3 DNA: TGTGCCAGCAGCTTCGCTGGGGTCACAGATACGCAGTATTTT.